One and the same sample provided the 6 T cell receptor beta chains below, sequenced in a study of immune characterization of retroperitoneal liposarcoma. TCRdb redid the calling of the PCR reads with MiXCR, one entry per CDR3 protein. The sample lists about 11,000 distinct CDR3 sequences; about 50% were seen once. The sequenced sample consisted of tumor tissue. These receptors were collected from a female donor with retroperitoneal liposarcoma.

This rearrangement joins TRBV6-6 to TRBJ2-1; D may be TRBD2 (6 bases). The V gene lost 2 bases and the J gene lost 0 bases, with 8 bases spanning the gap. This CDR3 region has 15 residues. CDR1 and CDR2 (germline): MNHNY, SVGAGI (reference sequence). The CDR3 DNA follows: TGTGCCAGCAGTTACGGAGGGGACTCCTACAATGAGCAGTTCTTC. Its translation: CASSYGGDSYNEQFF.

On this clonotype itself: This CDR3 fails to terminate in the conserved phenylalanine or tryptophan, so it likely reflects a read error. Because the CDR3's place on the DNA is in doubt, the DNA is left out and the CDR3 is given as listed by TCRdb. V and J are TRBV25-1 and TRBJ2-3; the table assigns TRBD2, which was not confirmed against the DNA. The CDR3 spans 14 residues, counting both ends. CDR1 and CDR2 (germline): MGHDK, SYGVNS. CDR3 residues: CASSGGDYTMSRSS.

V gene TRBV6-1 combines with J gene TRBJ2-1; D may be TRBD2 (6 bases). This CDR3 has 14 residues. Germline V gives CDR1 MNHNS, CDR2 SASEGT. Trimming left V 7 bases short and J 1 base short, with 11 bases between. This chain's CDR3 is CASIIGTSYNEQFF. The CDR3 DNA reads as TGTGCCAGCATAATAGGGACTTCCTACAATGAGCAGTTCTTC.

The rearrangement links TRBV6-1 to TRBJ2-7, with no clear D. Germline V gene data show CDR1 as MNHNS and CDR2 as SASEGT. This CDR3 is 15 amino acids long. V shed 5 bases and J shed 0 bases, with 14 bases lying between them. CDR3 bases: TGTGCCAGCAGTTTGGGTGGGTTTGGCTCCTACGAGCAGTACTTC. Translating gives CASSLGGFGSYEQYF.

The chain has TRBV12-3 or TRBV12-4 and TRBJ2-4; 11 bases line up with TRBD2. TRBJ2-1 explains the end of the DNA better; the J call may be wrong. CDR3 size: 15 residues. The CDR3 region is CASRLGTSGSGEQFF. The CDR3 nucleotides read TGTGCCAGCCGTCTCGGAACTAGCGGGAGCGGTGAGCAGTTCTTC.

This sequence joins TRBV6-8 and TRBJ1-2, with D possibly TRBD1 on 5 matching bases. Trimming stripped 6 bases from V and 5 bases from J, with 16 bases between. This CDR3 is built from 14 residues. Germline assignment: CDR1 MNHGY and CDR2 SAAAGT. CDR3 sequence: CASSKDRPPYGYTF. The CDR3, as DNA: TGTGCCAGCAGCAAAGACAGACCCCCTTATGGCTACACCTTC.